Below, 21 T cell receptor beta chains from the same sample are listed, as sequenced in a study of blood T cell repertoires in COVID-19. Assay used: immunoSEQ multiplex PCR; TCRdb lists only in-frame clones, some missing. This table has hundreds of thousands of clones, around 80% appearing once. Material: PBMCs or T cells enriched from blood (not recorded which). These receptor sequences come from a man aged 40-55 years who had been exposed to COVID-19.

The chain employs TRBV9 and TRBJ2-1; a possible D gene is TRBD1 (8 bases). Trimming removed 6 bases at V and 6 bases at J, with 31 bases between. The germline V gene has CDR1 SGDLS and CDR2 YYNGEE. This CDR3 region has 19 residues. This CDR3 reads CASNNDRGRGGSSSNEQFF. CDR3 DNA: TGTGCCAGCAACAACGACAGGGGTCGTGGCGGGAGCTCAAGCAATGAGCAGTTCTTC. The full variable domain, completed using reference TRBV9 and TRBJ2-1, is DSGVTQTPKHLITATGQRVTLRCSPRSGDLSVYWYQQSLDQGLQFLIQYYNGEERAKGNILERFSAQQFPDLHSELNLSSLELGDSALYFCASNNDRGRGGSSSNEQFFGPGTRLTVL.

In this sample, this clone turned up many times. The chain uses TRBV18 and TRBJ2-3, with 15 bases matching TRBD2. The CDR3 has 16 residues. Germline CDR1 is KGHSH and CDR2 is LQKENI. J lost 4 bases, V lost 7 bases, and 6 bases had no gene match. The CDR3 is CASLLGLAGGPDTQYF. The CDR3 nucleotides are TGTGCCAGCTTATTAGGACTAGCGGGAGGGCCAGATACGCAGTATTTT.

CDR3 in amino acids: CASSLPSGLAKNIQYF. Written as DNA, the CDR3 is TGTGCCAGCAGCTTACCCTCAGGGTTAGCCAAAAACATTCAGTACTTC. The chain joins TRBV7-9 to TRBJ2-4, with a possible D match to TRBD1 (5 bases). The CDR3 length is 16 residues. Trimming shortened V by 2 bases and J by 0 bases, and 11 bases separated the two germline ends. CDR1 is SEHNR, CDR2 FQNEAQ, per germline (reference sequence).

V and J are TRBV19 and TRBJ2-1, with 10 bases that match TRBD2. The germline gives CDR1 LNHDA, CDR2 SQIVND (reference sequence). The CDR3 spans 15 residues. J gave up 9 bases and V 7 bases, and 12 bases lay outside the gene matches. Here the CDR3 reads CASTDRLAGVGEQFF. The CDR3 nucleotides read TGTGCCAGTACGGATCGGCTAGCGGGAGTGGGTGAGCAGTTCTTC.

V and J are TRBV6-5 and TRBJ2-2, with TRBD1 as a possible D gene (6 bases). V was pared by 3 bases and J by 7 bases, with 12 bases between. This CDR3 has 14 residues. Germline V gene sequence: CDR1 MNHEY, CDR2 SVGAGI. CDR3 amino acids: CASSYRGTDGELFF. CDR3 DNA sequence: TGTGCCAGCAGTTATAGGGGGACCGACGGGGAGCTGTTTTTT.

This chain uses TRBV30 with TRBJ2-1; D uncertain. Trimming shortened V by 0 bases and J by 7 bases, and 13 bases separated the two germline ends. CDR1 GTSNPN and CDR2 SVGIG come from the germline V gene (reference sequence). The CDR3 is 14 residues long. The CDR3 DNA reads TGTGCCTGGAGTGTACTCTCGTCCTGGAATGAGCAGTTCTTC. Residues: CAWSVLSSWNEQFF.

This chain links TRBV24-1 with TRBJ2-1, with 8 bases that match TRBD2. The CDR3 contains 17 residues. The germline CDR1 and CDR2 sequences are KGHDR and SFDVKD. The ends lost 1 base at V and 2 bases at J; junction bases unmatched: 6. DNA for the CDR3: TGTGCCACCAGTGATTTTACTAGCGGATCACCCTACAATGAGCAGTTCTTC. Translation gives CATSDFTSGSPYNEQFF.

The chain couples TRBV12-3 or TRBV12-4 to TRBJ2-5, with D unclear. Trimming took off 4 bases at V and 3 bases at J, with 6 bases between the two ends. The CDR3 spans 12 residues. This CDR3 is CASSSVKETQYF. In nucleotides, the CDR3 is TGTGCCAGCAGTTCGGTGAAAGAGACCCAGTACTTC.

The chain recombines TRBV7-9 with TRBJ1-3, with TRBD1 matching 7 bases. The CDR3 extends over 15 amino acids. Germline CDR1 SEHNR, CDR2 FQNEAQ (reference sequence). The ends lost 5 bases at V and 0 bases at J; junction bases unmatched: 4. The CDR3 is CASSRDSHSGNTIYF. CDR3 coding DNA: TGTGCCAGCAGCCGGGACAGTCACTCTGGAAACACCATATATTTT.

The gene calls are TRBV11-3 and TRBJ1-1; no definite D call. The CDR3 length is 11 residues. The V gene's germline CDR1 is SGHNT and CDR2 YENEEA. V was trimmed by 5 bases and J by 7 bases, leaving 8 bases between them. The CDR3 coding sequence is TGTGCCAGCAGCGAGAATATTGAAGCTTTCTTT. This sequence encodes CASSENIEAFF.

The chain is built from TRBV7-9 and TRBJ1-3; tentative D call: TRBD1 (5 bases). The CDR3 has 16 amino acids. The germline V gene has CDR1 SEHNR and CDR2 FQNEAQ (reference sequence). V lost 3 bases and J 0 bases, leaving 12 bases between the germline ends. The CDR3 here is CASSLRPTGSGNTIYF. The CDR3 region has the DNA TGTGCCAGCAGCTTGAGACCCACAGGCTCTGGAAACACCATATATTTT.

J is TRBJ2-5 and V is TRBV5-4; 16 nucleotides line up with TRBD2. V gave up 4 bases and J gave up 5 bases; unmatched junction bases: 2. The CDR3 covers 15 residues. Germline loops: CDR1 SGHNT, CDR2 YYREEE (reference sequence). The CDR3 region is CASSQGLAGGETQYF. The DNA for the CDR3 is TGTGCCAGCAGCCAGGGACTAGCGGGAGGGGAGACCCAGTACTTC.

V gene TRBV30 combines with J gene TRBJ1-5; a weak D match, TRBD1 (5 bases). This CDR3 spans 13 amino acids. Germline CDR1 GTSNPN, CDR2 SVGIG (reference sequence). Between the trimmed V and J ends, which lost 0 bases and 7 bases, there was a span of 10 bases. The CDR3, as DNA: TGTGCCTGGAGTGTTAAGGGGCTGCAGCCCCAGCATTTT. Amino acid sequence: CAWSVKGLQPQHF.

The V and J genes are TRBV11-1 and TRBJ1-5; D is unclear. The V end was cut by 3 bases, the J end by 7 bases, with 4 bases between. CDR1 and CDR2 from the germline V gene are SGHAT and FQDESV (reference sequence). The CDR3 runs 11 residues. CDR3 protein: CASSFGQPQHF. As DNA, the CDR3 is TGTGCCAGCAGCTTTGGCCAGCCCCAGCATTTT.

This clone appeared a single time. The chain has TRBV6-5 and TRBJ2-5; TRBD2 is a possible D gene (5 bases). CDR3 length equals 13 residues. In germline, CDR1 is MNHEY, CDR2 SVGAGI. The V end was cut by 8 bases, the J end by 5 bases, with 15 bases between. CDR3 sequence (DNA): TGTGCCAGCGTCTCGCAAACGGGGGAGACCCAGTACTTC. The encoded protein is CASVSQTGETQYF.

This clone has a handful of counts. The chain carries TRBV5-8 and TRBJ2-4; the D gene is possibly TRBD1 (5 bases). Trimming removed 4 bases from V and 3 bases from J, with 11 bases in between. Germline V lookup: CDR1 SGHTS, CDR2 YDEGEE. CDR3 length equals 14 residues. CDR3 DNA: TGTGCCAGCAGCACAGGACCAAGCAAAAACATTCAGTACTTC. It specifies CASSTGPSKNIQYF.

This clone was seen once. The sample carries other DNA sequences with the same CDR3. The J gene is TRBJ2-7, the V gene TRBV11-2; the D is unclear. CDR3 size: 14 residues. The V gene lost 0 bases and the J gene lost 0 bases, with 6 bases spanning the gap. Germline loops: CDR1 SGHAT, CDR2 FQNNGV. The CDR3 DNA reads as TGTGCCAGCAGCTTAGACCGGAGCTCCTACGAGCAGTACTTC. Protein sequence: CASSLDRSSYEQYF. The complete variable domain, with remaining parts taken from reference TRBV11-2 and TRBJ2-7, reads EAGVAQSPRYKIIEKRQSVAFWCNPISGHATLYWYQQILGQGPKLLIQFQNNGVVDDSQLPKDRFSAERLKGVDSTLKIQPAKLEDSAVYLCASSLDRSSYEQYFGPGTRLTVT.

The rearrangement links TRBV27 to TRBJ2-1; D gene ambiguous. The V gene lost 9 bases and the J gene lost 0 bases, with 15 bases spanning the gap. CDR3 length equals 15 residues. Germline lookup yields CDR1 MNHEY and CDR2 SMNVEV (reference sequence). The chain's CDR3 is CARRCGGLSYNEQFF. The CDR3 DNA is TGTGCCAGGCGGTGTGGCGGCCTCTCCTACAATGAGCAGTTCTTC.

The chain couples TRBV2 to TRBJ1-1; no definite D call. This CDR3 has 12 residues. V gave up 5 bases and J gave up 7 bases, with 11 bases separating them. Germline lookup yields CDR1 SNHLY and CDR2 FYNNEI. This CDR3 is CASSYSFGEAFF. The CDR3 coding sequence is TGTGCCAGCAGTTACTCTTTCGGTGAAGCTTTCTTT. The full variable domain, rest sourced from reference TRBV2 and TRBJ1-1, is EPEVTQTPSHQVTQMGQEVILRCVPISNHLYFYWYRQILGQKVEFLVSFYNNEISEKSEIFDDQFSVERPDGSNFTLKIRSTKLEDSAMYFCASSYSFGEAFFGQGTRLTVV.

Only one count was recorded for this clone. V is TRBV6-6 and J is TRBJ2-7; D not resolved. The CDR3 has 14 residues. Germline V lookup: CDR1 MNHNY, CDR2 SVGAGI (reference sequence). The ends were cut back, 6 bases at V and 4 bases at J, with 16 bases in the middle. Here the CDR3 reads CASSLRLAAYEQYF. The CDR3 region has the DNA TGTGCCAGCAGCCTACGCTTAGCTGCGTACGAGCAGTACTTC.

The chain recombines TRBV12-3 or TRBV12-4 with TRBJ1-2; D remains unclear. With 5 bases removed from V and 7 bases from J, the gap between germline ends came to 11 bases. This CDR3 comprises 12 residues. The CDR3 DNA reads as TGTGCCAGCAGTCTGGAGGCGGCTGGCTACACCTTC. Amino acid sequence: CASSLEAAGYTF.